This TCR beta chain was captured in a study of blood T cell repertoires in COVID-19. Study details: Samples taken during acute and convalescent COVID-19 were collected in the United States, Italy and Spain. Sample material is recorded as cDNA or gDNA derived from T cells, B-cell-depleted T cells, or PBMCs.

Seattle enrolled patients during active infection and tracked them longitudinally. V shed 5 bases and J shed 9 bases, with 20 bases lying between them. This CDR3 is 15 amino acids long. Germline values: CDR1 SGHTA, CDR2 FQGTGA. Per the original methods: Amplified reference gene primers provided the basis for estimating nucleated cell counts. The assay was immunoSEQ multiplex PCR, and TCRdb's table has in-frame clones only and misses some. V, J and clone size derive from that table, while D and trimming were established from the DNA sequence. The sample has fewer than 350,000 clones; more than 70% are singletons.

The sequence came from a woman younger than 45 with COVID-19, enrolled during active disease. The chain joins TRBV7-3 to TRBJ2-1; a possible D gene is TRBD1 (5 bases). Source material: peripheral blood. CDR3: CASSVIPGRGTEQFF. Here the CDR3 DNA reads TGTGCCAGCAGCGTAATACCCGGTAGGGGAACTGAGCAGTTCTTC. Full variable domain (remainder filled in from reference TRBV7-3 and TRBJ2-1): GAGVSQTPSNKVTEKGKYVELRCDPISGHTALYWYRQSLGQGPEFLIYFQGTGAADDSGLPNDRFFAVRPEGSVSTLKIQRTERGDSAVYLCASSVIPGRGTEQFFGPGTRLTVL.